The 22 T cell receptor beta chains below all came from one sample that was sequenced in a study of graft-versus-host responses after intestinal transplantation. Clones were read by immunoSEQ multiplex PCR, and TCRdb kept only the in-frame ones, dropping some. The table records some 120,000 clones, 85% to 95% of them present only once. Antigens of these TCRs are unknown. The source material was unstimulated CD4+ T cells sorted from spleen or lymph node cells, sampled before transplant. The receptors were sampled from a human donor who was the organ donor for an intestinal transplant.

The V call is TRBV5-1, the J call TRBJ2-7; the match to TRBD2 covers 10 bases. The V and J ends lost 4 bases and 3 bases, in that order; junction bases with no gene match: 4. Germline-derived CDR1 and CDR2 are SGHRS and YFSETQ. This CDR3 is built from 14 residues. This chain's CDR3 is CASSATSGNYEQYF. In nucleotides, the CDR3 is TGCGCCAGCAGCGCCACTAGCGGGAACTACGAGCAGTACTTC.

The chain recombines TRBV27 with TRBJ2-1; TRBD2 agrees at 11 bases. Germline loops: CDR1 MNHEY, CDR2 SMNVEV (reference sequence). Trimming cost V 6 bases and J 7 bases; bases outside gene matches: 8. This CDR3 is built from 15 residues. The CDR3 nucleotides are TGTGCCAGCAGGAAGTCGGGACTAGCGGTAAATGAGCAGTTCTTC. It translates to CASRKSGLAVNEQFF.

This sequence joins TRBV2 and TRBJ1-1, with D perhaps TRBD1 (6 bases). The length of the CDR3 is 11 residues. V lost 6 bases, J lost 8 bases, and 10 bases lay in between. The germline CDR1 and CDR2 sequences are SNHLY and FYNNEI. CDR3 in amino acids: CASRGGLEAFF. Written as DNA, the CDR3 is TGTGCCAGCAGAGGGGGACTCGAAGCTTTCTTT. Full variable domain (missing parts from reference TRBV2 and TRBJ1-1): EPEVTQTPSHQVTQMGQEVILRCVPISNHLYFYWYRQILGQKVEFLVSFYNNEISEKSEIFDDQFSVERPDGSNFTLKIRSTKLEDSAMYFCASRGGLEAFFGQGTRLTVV.

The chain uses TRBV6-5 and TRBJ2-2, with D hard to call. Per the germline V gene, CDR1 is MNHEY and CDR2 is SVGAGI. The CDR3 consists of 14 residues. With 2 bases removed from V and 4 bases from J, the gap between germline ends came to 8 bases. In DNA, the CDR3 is TGTGCCAGCAGTTACCCCAGTCTCACCGGGGAGCTGTTTTTT. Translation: CASSYPSLTGELFF.

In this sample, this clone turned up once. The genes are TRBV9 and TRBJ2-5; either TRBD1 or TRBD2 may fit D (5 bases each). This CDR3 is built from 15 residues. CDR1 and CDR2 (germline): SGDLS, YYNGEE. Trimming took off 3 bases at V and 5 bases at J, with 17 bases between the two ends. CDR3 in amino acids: CASSEGPGEGETQYF. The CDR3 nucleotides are TGTGCCAGCAGCGAGGGACCAGGCGAAGGGGAGACCCAGTACTTC.

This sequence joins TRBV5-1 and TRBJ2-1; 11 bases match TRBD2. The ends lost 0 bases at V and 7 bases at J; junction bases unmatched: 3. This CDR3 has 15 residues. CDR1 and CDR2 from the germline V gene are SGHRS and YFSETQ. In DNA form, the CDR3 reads TGCGCCAGCAGCTTGGAACTAGCGGGAGTAAATGAGCAGTTCTTC. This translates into CASSLELAGVNEQFF.

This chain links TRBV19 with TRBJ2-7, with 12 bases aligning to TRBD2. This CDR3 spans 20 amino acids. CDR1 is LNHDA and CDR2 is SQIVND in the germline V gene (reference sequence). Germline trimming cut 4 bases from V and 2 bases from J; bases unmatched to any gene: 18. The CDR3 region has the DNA TGTGCCAGTAGTACCCAGACTAGCGGGAGTGGCTCGGGGAATACCTACGAGCAGTACTTC. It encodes CASSTQTSGSGSGNTYEQYF.

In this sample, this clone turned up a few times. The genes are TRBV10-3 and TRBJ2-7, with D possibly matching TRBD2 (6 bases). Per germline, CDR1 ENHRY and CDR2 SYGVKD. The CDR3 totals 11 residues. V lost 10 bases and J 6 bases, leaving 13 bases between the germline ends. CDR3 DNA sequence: TGTGCCACTGGGACTCCCCTCGAGCAGTACTTC. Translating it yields CATGTPLEQYF.

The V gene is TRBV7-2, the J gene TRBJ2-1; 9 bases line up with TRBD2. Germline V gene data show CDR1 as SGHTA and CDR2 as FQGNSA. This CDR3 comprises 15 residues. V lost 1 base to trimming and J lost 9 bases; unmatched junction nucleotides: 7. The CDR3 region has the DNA TGTGCCAGCAGCTTAGACTGGGGACTAGCAAGTGAGCAGTTCTTC. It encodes CASSLDWGLASEQFF.

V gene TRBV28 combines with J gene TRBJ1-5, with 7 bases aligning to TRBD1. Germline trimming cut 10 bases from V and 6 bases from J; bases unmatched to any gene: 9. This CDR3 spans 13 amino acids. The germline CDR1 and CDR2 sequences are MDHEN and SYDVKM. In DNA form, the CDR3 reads TGTGCCACCCAGAGACAGGGTCGTCAGCCCCAGCATTTT. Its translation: CATQRQGRQPQHF.

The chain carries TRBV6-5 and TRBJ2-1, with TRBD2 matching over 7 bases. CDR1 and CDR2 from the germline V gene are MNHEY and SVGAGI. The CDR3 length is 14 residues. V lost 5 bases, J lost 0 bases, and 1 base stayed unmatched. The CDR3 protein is CASSGGGSYNEQFF. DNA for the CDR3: TGTGCCAGCAGTGGCGGGGGCTCCTACAATGAGCAGTTCTTC.

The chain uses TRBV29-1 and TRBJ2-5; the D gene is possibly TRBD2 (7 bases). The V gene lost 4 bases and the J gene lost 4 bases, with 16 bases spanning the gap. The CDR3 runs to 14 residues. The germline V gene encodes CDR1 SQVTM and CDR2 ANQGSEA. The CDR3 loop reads CSVGARGAGETQYF. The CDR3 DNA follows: TGCAGCGTTGGAGCACGGGGGGCTGGAGAGACCCAGTACTTC.

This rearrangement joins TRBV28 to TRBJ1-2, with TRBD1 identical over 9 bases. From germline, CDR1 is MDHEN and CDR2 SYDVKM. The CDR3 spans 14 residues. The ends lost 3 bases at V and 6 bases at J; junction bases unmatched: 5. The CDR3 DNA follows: TGTGCCAGCAGTTTTGGGGACAGGGATGATGGCTACACCTTC. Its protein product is CASSFGDRDDGYTF.

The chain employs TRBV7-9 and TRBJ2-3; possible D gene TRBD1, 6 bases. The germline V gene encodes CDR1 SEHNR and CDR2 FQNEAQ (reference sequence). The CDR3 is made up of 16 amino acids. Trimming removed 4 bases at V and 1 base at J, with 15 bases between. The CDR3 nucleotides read TGTGCCAGCAGCTATCAGTCAGGGGTAGGCACAGATACGCAGTATTTT. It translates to CASSYQSGVGTDTQYF.

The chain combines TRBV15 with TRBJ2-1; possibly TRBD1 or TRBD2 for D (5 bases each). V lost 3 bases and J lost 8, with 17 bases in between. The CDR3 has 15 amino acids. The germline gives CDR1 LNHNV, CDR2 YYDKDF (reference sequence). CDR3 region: CATSRFGTDSYEQFF. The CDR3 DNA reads TGTGCCACCAGCAGGTTCGGGACGGATTCATATGAGCAGTTCTTC.

This chain's CDR3 is CASSQGVGGAEQYF. As DNA, the CDR3 is TGTGCCAGCAGCCAGGGAGTAGGGGGCGCCGAGCAGTACTTC. The V call is TRBV4-2, the J call TRBJ2-7; 7 bases match TRBD1. Germline V gene data show CDR1 as LGHNA and CDR2 as YNFKEQ. V shed 3 bases, J shed 6 bases, and the junction held 8 bases outside the gene matches. The CDR3 has 14 amino acids.

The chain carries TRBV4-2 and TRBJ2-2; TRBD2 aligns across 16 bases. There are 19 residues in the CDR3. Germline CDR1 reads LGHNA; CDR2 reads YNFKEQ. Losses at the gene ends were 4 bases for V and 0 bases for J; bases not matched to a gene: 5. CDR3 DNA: TGTGCCAGCAGCCGCTCCGGGACTAGCGGGAGGGCGAACACCGGGGAGCTGTTTTTT. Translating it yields CASSRSGTSGRANTGELFF.

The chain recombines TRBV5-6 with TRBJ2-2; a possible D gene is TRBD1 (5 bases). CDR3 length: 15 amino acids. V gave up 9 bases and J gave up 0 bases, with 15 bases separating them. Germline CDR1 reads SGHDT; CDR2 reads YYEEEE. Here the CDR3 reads CATYGAEANTGELFF. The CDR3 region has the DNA TGTGCCACCTATGGGGCGGAAGCGAACACCGGGGAGCTGTTTTTT.

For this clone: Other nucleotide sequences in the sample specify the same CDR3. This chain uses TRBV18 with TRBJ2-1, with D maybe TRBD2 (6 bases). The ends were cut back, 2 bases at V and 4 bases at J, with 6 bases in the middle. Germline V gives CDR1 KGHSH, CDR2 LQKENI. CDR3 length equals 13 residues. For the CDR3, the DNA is TGTGCCAGCTCACCAGGACTATACAATGAGCAGTTCTTC. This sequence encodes CASSPGLYNEQFF.

CDR3 sequence (DNA): TGTGCTAGTGGTTTGGGGGCGAGTGGCAATCAGCCCCAGCATTTT. Its protein product is CASGLGASGNQPQHF. This chain joins TRBV12-5 and TRBJ1-5, with unresolved D. The length of the CDR3 is 15 residues. Germline loops: CDR1 LGHNT, CDR2 FRNRAP. V was clipped by 1 base and J by 2 bases, with 9 bases between them.

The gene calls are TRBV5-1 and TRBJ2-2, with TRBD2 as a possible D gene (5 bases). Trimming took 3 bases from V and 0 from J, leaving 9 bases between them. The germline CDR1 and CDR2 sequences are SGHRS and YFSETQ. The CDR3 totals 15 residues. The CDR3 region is CASSSHGANTGELFF. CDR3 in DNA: TGCGCCAGCAGCTCCCACGGGGCGAACACCGGGGAGCTGTTTTTT.

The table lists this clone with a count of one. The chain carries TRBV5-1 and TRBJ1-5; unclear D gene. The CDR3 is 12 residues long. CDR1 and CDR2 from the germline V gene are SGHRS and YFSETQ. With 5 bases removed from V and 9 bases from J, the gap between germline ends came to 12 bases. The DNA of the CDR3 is TGCGCCAGCAGGAGTGGCGCGGGGCCCCAGCATTTT. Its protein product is CASRSGAGPQHF.